What follows are 14 T cell receptor beta chains derived from one specimen sequenced in a study of PD-L1 blockade in urothelial cancer. Sequencing used immunoSEQ multiplex PCR; TCRdb keeps in-frame clones, though not all of them. The sample holds around 40,000 clones, more than 75% seen once. Time point meaning: peripheral blood 6 weeks after treatment start. The material was PBMCs, obtained around atezolizumab (anti-PD-L1) treatment. All receptors derive from a man between 65 and 85 years old with urothelial cancer.

In its sample, this clone was seen a few times. The chain employs TRBV7-9 and TRBJ1-2; the D gene is possibly TRBD1 (5 bases). The CDR3 has 14 residues. The germline gives CDR1 SEHNR, CDR2 FQNEAQ (reference sequence). V was cut by 5 bases and J by 7 bases, with 17 bases left in between. In DNA, the CDR3 is TGTGCCAGCAGCCCCCTGGGGGGTTCGGGTGGCTACACCTTC. Its protein is CASSPLGGSGGYTF.

The chain couples TRBV19 to TRBJ1-1, with 10 bases lining up with TRBD1. The CDR3 is 15 amino acids. V dropped 3 bases and J dropped 3; count of bases not matched to a gene: 4. Germline CDR1 and CDR2: LNHDA and SQIVND (reference sequence). Here the CDR3 reads CASSIRQGADTEAFF. The CDR3 DNA is TGTGCCAGTAGTATCCGACAGGGGGCGGACACTGAAGCTTTCTTT. Full variable domain (rest looked up from reference TRBV19 and TRBJ1-1): DGGITQSPKYLFRKEGQNVTLSCEQNLNHDAMYWYRQDPGQGLRLIYYSQIVNDFQKGDIAEGYSVSREKKESFPLTVTSAQKNPTAFYLCASSIRQGADTEAFFGQGTRLTVV.

This clone was detected a few times. V gene TRBV15 combines with J gene TRBJ2-3; weak D call: TRBD2 (6 bases). CDR1 and CDR2 (germline): LNHNV, YYDKDF (reference sequence). The V end lost 0 bases, the J end lost 5 bases, and 15 bases lay between the germline ends. The CDR3 is 16 amino acids. CDR3: CATSRDRWGGRDTQYF. As DNA, the CDR3 is TGTGCCACCAGCAGAGATCGGTGGGGAGGAAGAGATACGCAGTATTTT.

Judged by abundance, this clone is medium-sized. The J gene is TRBJ2-3, the V gene TRBV7-9, with TRBD2 matching 12 bases. The J segment lost 4 bases and the V segment lost 2 bases, leaving 1 base of the junction unmatched. The CDR3 runs to 15 residues. The germline V gene encodes CDR1 SEHNR and CDR2 FQNEAQ (reference sequence). CDR3: CASSLLAGGPDTQYF. The DNA for the CDR3 is TGTGCCAGCAGCTTACTAGCGGGAGGGCCAGATACGCAGTATTTT.

This clone was detected once. This chain uses TRBV27 with TRBJ2-3; 9 positions agree with TRBD1. V shed 6 bases and J 2 bases; nucleotides not matched to a gene: 9. CDR3 length equals 16 residues. Germline CDR1 MNHEY, CDR2 SMNVEV (reference sequence). CDR3 residues: CASRRDRGVNTDTQYF. DNA of the CDR3: TGTGCCAGCAGGCGAGACAGGGGGGTTAACACAGATACGCAGTATTTT.

The genes are TRBV2 and TRBJ1-2; 7 bases line up with TRBD1. This CDR3 has 13 residues. Losses at the gene ends were 10 bases for V and 4 bases for J; bases not matched to a gene: 9. CDR1 and CDR2 (germline): SNHLY, FYNNEI. This CDR3 is CAIDDRESYGYTF. The CDR3 DNA reads as TGTGCCATCGATGACAGGGAAAGCTATGGCTACACCTTC.

The chain joins TRBV19 to TRBJ2-7, with 7 bases matching TRBD2. Germline V gene sequence: CDR1 LNHDA, CDR2 SQIVND (reference sequence). The CDR3 loop spans 15 amino acids. The V gene end was trimmed by 1 base and the J gene end by 5 bases; junction bases not matched to a gene: 8. CDR3 region: CASSIGAGAMNEQYF. In DNA form, the CDR3 reads TGTGCCAGTAGTATAGGGGCGGGAGCCATGAACGAGCAGTACTTC.

V and J are TRBV18 and TRBJ2-5, with D possibly being TRBD2 (5 bases). Trimming stripped 2 bases from V and 7 bases from J, with 11 bases between. This CDR3 has 13 residues. Germline V gene data show CDR1 as KGHSH and CDR2 as LQKENI. CDR3 region: CASSPDPRGTQYF. DNA of the CDR3: TGTGCCAGCTCACCAGACCCCCGGGGGACCCAGTACTTC. Filled out from reference TRBV18 and TRBJ2-5, the complete variable domain reads NAGVMQNPRHLVRRRGQEARLRCSPMKGHSHVYWYRQLPEEGLKFMVYLQKENIIDESGMPKERFSAEFPKEGPSILRIQQVVRGDSAAYFCASSPDPRGTQYFGPGTRLLVL.

V and J are TRBV19 and TRBJ2-3, with 7 bases that match TRBD2. With 3 bases clipped from V and 4 bases from J, the junction kept 4 bases outside the gene matches. The CDR3 is 14 amino acids. Germline lookup yields CDR1 LNHDA and CDR2 SQIVND (reference sequence). In nucleotides, the CDR3 is TGTGCCAGTAGTATGGGGGGAGGGCCAGATACGCAGTATTTT. Residues: CASSMGGGPDTQYF.

V gene TRBV7-9 combines with J gene TRBJ1-5; D is undetermined. With 4 bases removed from V and 7 bases from J, the gap between germline ends came to 14 bases. The CDR3 sequence is 14 residues long. The germline V gene encodes CDR1 SEHNR and CDR2 FQNEAQ (reference sequence). The CDR3 is CASSSSGVRQPQHF. DNA of the CDR3: TGTGCCAGCAGCTCCTCCGGGGTTCGGCAGCCCCAGCATTTT.

This sequence joins TRBV28 and TRBJ2-7; TRBD1 agrees at 8 bases. CDR3 length: 15 residues. The V and J ends lost 5 bases and 2 bases, in that order; junction bases with no gene match: 8. Germline-derived CDR1 and CDR2 are MDHEN and SYDVKM. The CDR3 DNA follows: TGTGCCAGCAGTCTTTCCGGGACAGGAACCTACGAGCAGTACTTC. Translating it yields CASSLSGTGTYEQYF.

This chain joins TRBV28 and TRBJ2-3; 7 bases fit TRBD2. The germline V gene encodes CDR1 MDHEN and CDR2 SYDVKM. J was trimmed by 0 bases and V by 1 base; bases with no gene match: 13. This CDR3 has 19 residues. Here the CDR3 reads CASSLSGGYVQSSTDTQYF. DNA of the CDR3: TGTGCCAGCAGTTTATCGGGGGGATACGTTCAATCTAGCACAGATACGCAGTATTTT.

V usage is TRBV28 and J usage is TRBJ1-2; D perhaps matches TRBD1 (6 bases). Trimming stripped 1 base from V and 7 bases from J, with 19 bases between. In germline, CDR1 is MDHEN, CDR2 SYDVKM. CDR3 size: 16 residues. CDR3 DNA sequence: TGTGCCAGCAGTTTATCCGGCTGGGCAGGGGCGGGTGGCTACACCTTC. This sequence encodes CASSLSGWAGAGGYTF.

This chain joins TRBV15 and TRBJ1-4; D is unresolved. The germline V and J ends were trimmed by 0 bases and 5 bases, with 10 bases remaining between them. This CDR3 is 15 amino acids long. Looked up from germline, CDR1 is LNHNV and CDR2 is YYDKDF (reference sequence). This chain's CDR3 is CATSREATRNEKLFF. In nucleotides, the CDR3 is TGTGCCACCAGCAGAGAGGCCACTAGGAATGAAAAACTGTTTTTT.